One and the same sample provided the 31 T cell receptor beta chains below, sequenced in a study of control samples from healthy donors and cancer patients. Sequencing used immunoSEQ multiplex PCR; TCRdb keeps in-frame clones, though not all of them. The table includes approximately 94,000 clones, about 88% detected once. The sequencing input was blood. These TCRs come from a woman aged 45-65 years in good health.

Regarding this clone: A junction boundary mismatches the germline segment, possibly from a read error. J is TRBJ2-5 and V is TRBV7-7, with D tentatively TRBD2 (6 bases). Germline V gene sequence: CDR1 SSHAT, CDR2 FNYEAQ (reference sequence). This CDR3 spans 15 amino acids. This CDR3 reads CASSLSTSRAETQYF. Here the CDR3 DNA reads TGTGCTAGCAGCCTTAGTACTAGCAGAGCAGAGACCCAGTACTTC.

This chain links TRBV19 with TRBJ2-1; D gene unclear. Germline V gene sequence: CDR1 LNHDA, CDR2 SQIVND (reference sequence). The CDR3 has 12 residues. Trimming took 1 base from V and 7 from J, leaving 5 bases between them. The CDR3 loop reads CASSIGVNEQFF. The CDR3, as DNA: TGTGCCAGTAGTATAGGGGTAAATGAGCAGTTCTTC.

The V and J genes are TRBV5-1 and TRBJ1-4; D is unclear. V lost 0 bases and J 3 bases, leaving 9 bases between the germline ends. In germline, CDR1 is SGHRS, CDR2 YFSETQ. The CDR3 totals 15 residues. CDR3 sequence reads: CASSLERVPNEKLFF. CDR3 in DNA: TGCGCCAGCAGCTTGGAGAGGGTGCCTAATGAAAAACTGTTTTTT. Filled out from reference TRBV5-1 and TRBJ1-4, the complete variable domain reads KAGVTQTPRYLIKTRGQQVTLSCSPISGHRSVSWYQQTPGQGLQFLFEYFSETQRNKGNFPGRFSGRQFSNSRSEMNVSTLELGDSALYLCASSLERVPNEKLFFGSGTQLSVL.

Only a few counts were recorded for this clone. The genes are TRBV4-1 and TRBJ2-1; D gene uncertain. V shed 5 bases and J shed 6 bases, with 14 bases lying between them. Germline CDR1 MGHRA, CDR2 YSYEKL. This CDR3 spans 14 amino acids. The CDR3 nucleotides read TGCGCCAGCAGCTACTTCGCATTCTCCAATGAGCAGTTCTTC. Amino acid sequence: CASSYFAFSNEQFF.

The rearrangement uses TRBV7-2 and TRBJ2-5; weak D call: TRBD1 (6 bases). V lost 5 bases to trimming and J lost 5 bases, with 24 bases between them. The CDR3 loop spans 17 amino acids. The V gene's germline CDR1 is SGHTA and CDR2 FQGNSA. The CDR3 bases are TGTGCCAGCAGCGCCCTTGTAGGGACACCCGACGGGGAGACCCAGTACTTC. This codes for CASSALVGTPDGETQYF. Variable domain in full (rest from reference TRBV7-2 and TRBJ2-5): GAGVSQSPSNKVTEKGKDVELRCDPISGHTALYWYRQSLGQGLEFLIYFQGNSAPDKSGLPSDRFSAERTGGSVSTLTIQRTQQEDSAVYLCASSALVGTPDGETQYFGPGTRLLVL.

The chain employs TRBV7-2 and TRBJ1-2; 7 nucleotides line up with TRBD1. CDR1 is SGHTA and CDR2 is FQGNSA in the germline V gene. The CDR3 length is 14 residues. V gave up 1 base and J gave up 8 bases; unmatched junction bases: 7. The CDR3 nucleotides are TGTGCCAGCAGCTTAGTGTTCACAGGGGAAGGCTACACCTTC. This gives the protein CASSLVFTGEGYTF. The whole variable domain, remainder taken from reference TRBV7-2 and TRBJ1-2, is GAGVSQSPSNKVTEKGKDVELRCDPISGHTALYWYRQSLGQGLEFLIYFQGNSAPDKSGLPSDRFSAERTGGSVSTLTIQRTQQEDSAVYLCASSLVFTGEGYTFGSGTRLTVV.

The rearrangement uses TRBV7-3 and TRBJ2-1; weak D call: TRBD1 (5 bases). CDR1 and CDR2 from the germline V gene are SGHTA and FQGTGA. The CDR3 is 13 residues long. V lost 5 bases and J 13 bases, leaving 18 bases between the germline ends. The CDR3 region is CASSSSWQGPQFF. For the CDR3, the DNA is TGTGCCAGCAGCAGCTCATGGCAGGGCCCACAGTTCTTC. Combining the CDR3 with reference TRBV7-3 and TRBJ2-1 gives the whole variable domain GAGVSQTPSNKVTEKGKYVELRCDPISGHTALYWYRQSLGQGPEFLIYFQGTGAADDSGLPNDRFFAVRPEGSVSTLKIQRTERGDSAVYLCASSSSWQGPQFFGPGTRLTVL.

V usage is TRBV12-3 or TRBV12-4 and J usage is TRBJ1-5, with no clear D. Trimming pared 3 bases from V and 6 bases from J, leaving 9 bases between. The CDR3 contains 13 residues. CDR3 bases: TGTGCCAGCAGTTTTAACGCGGTTCAGCCCCAGCATTTT. Translating gives CASSFNAVQPQHF.

In the case of this clone: In the same sample, other DNA sequences code for this CDR3. The genes are TRBV9 and TRBJ2-3; D call uncertain. The V end lost 6 bases, the J end lost 4 bases, and 15 bases lay between the germline ends. Germline-derived CDR1 and CDR2 are SGDLS and YYNGEE. This CDR3 contains 14 residues. The CDR3 sequence is CASKGPFGADTQYF. As DNA, the CDR3 is TGTGCCAGCAAGGGTCCTTTCGGAGCAGATACGCAGTATTTT.

The chain employs TRBV4-3 and TRBJ2-1; 12 bases are a match to TRBD1. The CDR3 runs 15 residues. Trimming took 4 bases from V and 9 from J; bases not matched to a gene: 7. The germline CDR1 and CDR2 sequences are LGHNA and YSLEER. CDR3 region: CASSRLGQGAVEQFF. CDR3 in DNA: TGCGCCAGCAGCCGGCTGGGACAGGGGGCAGTTGAGCAGTTCTTC.

The chain employs TRBV7-2 and TRBJ2-7; 8 bases are shared with TRBD1. V was clipped by 5 bases and J by 2 bases; unmatched bases: 8. Germline V lookup: CDR1 SGHTA, CDR2 FQGNSA. This CDR3 is built from 15 residues. The CDR3 nucleotides read TGTGCCAGCAGCCCCGGCAGGGGGCGTACCTACGAGCAGTACTTC. Protein sequence: CASSPGRGRTYEQYF.

This sequence joins TRBV19 and TRBJ1-5; D is uncertain. From germline, CDR1 is LNHDA and CDR2 SQIVND (reference sequence). The CDR3 totals 16 residues. V dropped 2 bases and J dropped 0 bases, with 11 bases sitting between them. CDR3 amino acids: CASSISGDDSNQPQHF. The DNA of the CDR3 is TGTGCCAGTAGTATAAGCGGGGATGATAGCAATCAGCCCCAGCATTTT.

This rearrangement joins TRBV2 to TRBJ1-2; 9 nucleotides align to TRBD1. V was pared by 3 bases and J by 8 bases, with 4 bases of the junction left unmatched. Per the germline V gene, CDR1 is SNHLY and CDR2 is FYNNEI. The CDR3 covers 13 residues. The CDR3 nucleotides are TGTGCCAGCAGTGACGGGGACAGGGTAGGCTACACCTTC. It encodes CASSDGDRVGYTF.

The chain combines TRBV29-1 with TRBJ1-3; D not resolved. Between the trimmed V and J ends, which lost 1 base and 0 bases, there was a span of 7 bases. Germline-derived CDR1 and CDR2 are SQVTM and ANQGSEA. There are 14 residues in the CDR3. The CDR3 DNA reads as TGCAGCGTTGAAGTTGGTGCCTCTGGAAACACCATATATTTT. This sequence encodes CSVEVGASGNTIYF.

This chain uses TRBV20-1 with TRBJ2-1; TRBD2 aligns across 7 bases. Germline CDR1 is DFQATT and CDR2 is SNEGSKA (reference sequence). J gave up 3 bases and V 3 bases, and 5 bases lay outside the gene matches. The CDR3 extends over 14 amino acids. In nucleotides, the CDR3 is TGCAGTGCTAGTCCCCAGCGGGGCTACAATGAGCAGTTCTTC. Translated: CSASPQRGYNEQFF.

This clone has only one observation. The gene calls are TRBV5-6 and TRBJ1-2; D is perhaps TRBD1 (6 bases). The CDR3 consists of 17 residues. The V and J ends lost 1 base and 4 bases respectively, with 20 bases between them. CDR1 and CDR2 from the germline V gene are SGHDT and YYEEEE. CDR3 in amino acids: CASSLTGQPTLRYGYTF. The CDR3 DNA sequence: TGTGCCAGCAGCTTGACGGGACAACCAACCCTTCGCTATGGCTACACCTTC.

The CDR3: CASSRVFGRMNTEAFF. In nucleotides, the CDR3 is TGTGCCAGCAGCCGAGTGTTTGGGCGGATGAACACTGAAGCTTTCTTT. The chain joins TRBV7-9 to TRBJ1-1; no clear D. Trimming left V 5 bases short and J 0 bases short, with 16 bases between. The CDR3 runs to 16 residues. From germline, CDR1 is SEHNR and CDR2 FQNEAQ (reference sequence). The full variable domain, in which reference TRBV7-9 and TRBJ1-1 provide the parts outside the CDR3, is DTGVSQNPRHKITKRGQNVTFRCDPISEHNRLYWYRQTLGQGPEFLTYFQNEAQLEKSRLLSDRFSAERPKGSFSTLEIQRTEQGDSAMYLCASSRVFGRMNTEAFFGQGTRLTVV.

J is TRBJ1-1 and V is TRBV12-3 or TRBV12-4; weak D call: TRBD1 (6 bases). The CDR3 loop spans 13 amino acids. V was pared by 10 bases and J by 0 bases, with 12 bases between. The CDR3 nucleotides read TGTGCCAACCTCGGGACACTGAACACTGAAGCTTTCTTT. Its translation: CANLGTLNTEAFF.

This clone was recorded only once. V and J are TRBV25-1 and TRBJ1-2; unclear D gene. The CDR3 contains 13 residues. Trimming pared 2 bases from V and 4 bases from J, leaving 8 bases between. CDR1 is MGHDK, CDR2 SYGVNS, per germline. The CDR3 region is CASSEPGSYGYTF. The CDR3 DNA sequence: TGTGCCAGCAGTGAACCCGGCAGCTATGGCTACACCTTC.

V usage is TRBV24-1 and J usage is TRBJ1-2; 9 nucleotides agree with TRBD1. Losses at the gene ends were 7 bases for V and 6 bases for J; bases not matched to a gene: 11. Germline loops: CDR1 KGHDR, CDR2 SFDVKD. There are 15 residues in the CDR3. The CDR3 coding sequence is TGTGCCACCAGAGATGCCGGGACAGGGAACCATGGCTACACCTTC. Translating gives CATRDAGTGNHGYTF.

For the CDR3, the DNA is TGTGCCAGCAGTCCCTCGCGACAGGCCTATGGCTACACCTTC. The encoded protein is CASSPSRQAYGYTF. The chain has TRBV9 and TRBJ1-2; D might be TRBD1 (6 bases). The CDR3 totals 14 residues. Germline V gives CDR1 SGDLS, CDR2 YYNGEE. The V gene lost 5 bases and the J gene lost 4 bases, with 15 bases spanning the gap.

This clone was detected only once. This chain joins TRBV6-2 or TRBV6-3 and TRBJ2-3; the match to TRBD1 covers 11 bases. The germline V gene has CDR1 MNHEY and CDR2 SVGEGT. CDR3 size: 15 residues. V lost 6 bases to trimming and J lost 3 bases; unmatched junction nucleotides: 5. CDR3: CASSPGQGETDTQYF. CDR3 DNA: TGTGCCAGCAGCCCGGGACAGGGGGAAACAGATACGCAGTATTTT.

This chain links TRBV9 with TRBJ2-7; D gene uncertain. The V gene lost 4 bases and the J gene lost 0 bases, with 14 bases spanning the gap. There are 15 residues in the CDR3. CDR1 SGDLS and CDR2 YYNGEE come from the germline V gene. As DNA, the CDR3 is TGTGCCAGCAGCCCCCGGACGGAGAGCTCCTACGAGCAGTACTTC. Amino acid sequence: CASSPRTESSYEQYF.

The J gene is TRBJ1-5, the V gene TRBV7-8, with unresolved D. The CDR3 is 15 amino acids. Between the trimmed V and J ends, which lost 1 base and 2 bases, there was a span of 9 bases. Germline CDR1 SGHVS, CDR2 FQNEAQ. The CDR3 here is CASSLGREGNQPQHF. The CDR3 DNA follows: TGTGCCAGCAGCTTAGGGAGGGAGGGCAATCAGCCCCAGCATTTT.

The chain carries TRBV13 and TRBJ1-2, with D perhaps TRBD1 (5 bases). V was trimmed by 0 bases and J by 8 bases, leaving 13 bases between them. This CDR3 spans 14 amino acids. CDR1 and CDR2 (germline): PRHDT, FYEKMQ (reference sequence). The CDR3 DNA follows: TGTGCCAGCAGCTTAGGCGCGGGGCTGAGGGGCTACACCTTC. This encodes CASSLGAGLRGYTF. Full variable domain (missing parts from reference TRBV13 and TRBJ1-2): AAGVIQSPRHLIKEKRETATLKCYPIPRHDTVYWYQQGPGQDPQFLISFYEKMQSDKGSIPDRFSAQQFSDYHSELNMSSLELGDSALYFCASSLGAGLRGYTFGSGTRLTVV.

The V gene is TRBV5-6, the J gene TRBJ2-1, with 7 bases that match TRBD2. Trimming cost V 4 bases and J 8 bases; bases outside gene matches: 15. Germline lookup yields CDR1 SGHDT and CDR2 YYEEEE. CDR3 size: 16 residues. This chain's CDR3 is CASSPRAGGWIDEQFF. For the CDR3, the DNA is TGTGCCAGCAGCCCCAGGGCCGGGGGGTGGATCGATGAGCAGTTCTTC.

The rearrangement uses TRBV4-3 and TRBJ2-4; no reliable D call. The CDR3 length is 15 residues. V lost 0 bases and J lost 1, with 7 bases in between. Germline CDR1 and CDR2: LGHNA and YSLEER. CDR3 nucleotide sequence: TGCGCCAGCAGCCAAGAAAGGCGGGCCAAAAACATTCAGTACTTC. Amino acid sequence: CASSQERRAKNIQYF.

The chain uses TRBV11-3 and TRBJ2-5; TRBD1 matches 10 bases. J gave up 5 bases and V 5 bases, and 5 bases lay outside the gene matches. The CDR3 extends over 14 amino acids. Germline CDR1 and CDR2: SGHNT and YENEEA. CDR3 amino acids: CASSDRGRGETQYF. CDR3 bases: TGTGCCAGCAGCGACAGGGGGCGAGGGGAGACCCAGTACTTC. Complete variable domain (other parts from reference TRBV11-3 and TRBJ2-5): EAGVVQSPRYKIIEKKQPVAFWCNPISGHNTLYWYLQNLGQGPELLIRYENEEAVDDSQLPKDRFSAERLKGVDSTLKIQPAELGDSAVYLCASSDRGRGETQYFGPGTRLLVL.

J is TRBJ2-5 and V is TRBV14; D gene unclear. V lost 1 base to trimming and J lost 4 bases, with 4 bases between them. Germline V lookup: CDR1 SGHDN, CDR2 FVKESK. The length of the CDR3 is 12 residues. This CDR3 reads CASSQVPETQYF. The CDR3 region has the DNA TGTGCCAGCAGCCAAGTCCCAGAGACCCAGTACTTC.

The chain is built from TRBV7-9 and TRBJ2-4; D ambiguous. Trimming shortened V by 4 bases and J by 6 bases, and 13 bases separated the two germline ends. Per germline, CDR1 SEHNR and CDR2 FQNEAQ (reference sequence). The CDR3 runs to 14 residues. This CDR3 is CASSSGRSGNIQYF. In DNA, the CDR3 is TGTGCCAGCAGCTCCGGACGATCAGGAAACATTCAGTACTTC.

This chain joins TRBV7-2 and TRBJ2-1; D remains ambiguous. CDR3 size: 15 residues. V dropped 5 bases and J dropped 2 bases, with 13 bases sitting between them. In germline, CDR1 is SGHTA, CDR2 FQGNSA. The CDR3 protein is CASSLTPNPYNEQFF. The DNA of the CDR3 is TGTGCCAGCAGCCTCACCCCCAACCCCTACAATGAGCAGTTCTTC.